The source of this T cell receptor (beta chain) is a study of neurological immune-mediated disorders. This clonotype has at least ten counts. The antigen remains undetermined. Overall study results and limits: Because no CDR3 amino acid sequences were shared across subjects by expanded clones, private repertoires were suggested in all groups.

In germline, CDR1 is MNHEY, CDR2 SVGAGI. The CDR3 is 12 amino acids. V lost 7 bases, J lost 8 bases, and 14 bases lay in between. TCRdb fed the 5' RACE reads into MiXCR, producing one record per CDR3 protein. The sample shows approximately 40,000 distinct CDR3 sequences, about 12% of them seen only once. The sequenced sample consisted of PBMCs. This receptor was taken from a female donor in good health. The chain combines TRBV6-5 with TRBJ1-1; no reliable D call. As DNA, the CDR3 is TGTGCCAGCACAAATCCGGGGTACGAAGCTTTCTTT. This gives the protein CASTNPGYEAFF.